The rows below give T cell receptor beta chains drawn from one sample of a study of PD-1 blockade in classical Hodgkin lymphoma. This table comes from immunoSEQ multiplex PCR, and its TCRdb copy is limited to in-frame clones, with some not included. The table includes about 14,000 clones, around 80% detected once. This sample comprised peripheral blood mononuclear cells (PBMCs), obtained at baseline. The source is a human donor with classical Hodgkin lymphoma. Each CDR3 is given with its conserved first and last residue. The D gene is left open where the match is weak. The size of a clone is reported for some rows only, either as once, few or many, or as a class for expanded clones.

V	J	size	D	CDR3	DNA
TRBV7-9	TRBJ2-7	-	-	CASSPRASREQYF	TGTGCCAGCAGCCCCAGGGCCTCTAGGGAGCAGTACTTC
TRBV2	TRBJ1-6	-	-	CASSLDRTGSPLHF	TGTGCCAGCAGCCTAGACCGGACGGGTTCACCCCTCCACTTT
TRBV10-3	TRBJ1-2	-	-	CAISGGGNYGYTF	TGTGCCATCAGTGGGGGGGGAAACTATGGCTACACCTTC
TRBV6-1	TRBJ2-3	-	-	CASTLGTQYF	TGTGCCAGCACCCTAGGCACGCAGTATTTT
TRBV5-4	TRBJ2-3	-	TRBD2	CASSQEQERGLRDTQYF	TGTGCCAGCAGCCAAGAACAGGAGCGGGGGCTTAGAGATACGCAGTATTTT
TRBV11-2	TRBJ1-1	-	-	CASSRSGQGNTEAFF	TGTGCCAGCAGCCGCTCAGGGCAGGGCAACACTGAAGCTTTCTTT
TRBV30	TRBJ1-1	-	-	CAWSLQGITEAFF	TGTGCCTGGAGTCTACAGGGAATCACTGAAGCTTTCTTT
TRBV9	TRBJ1-2	once	-	CASSVPGPVGGYTF	TGTGCCAGCAGCGTACCCGGACCAGTCGGCGGCTACACCTTC
TRBV29-1	TRBJ1-1	few	-	CSVGSGYTEAFF	TGCAGCGTTGGAAGTGGGTACACTGAAGCTTTCTTT
TRBV7-2	TRBJ1-1	-	-	CASSLATPRETEAFF	TGTGCCAGCAGCTTAGCGACACCTCGAGAGACTGAAGCTTTCTTT
TRBV5-1	TRBJ1-6	-	-	CASSLGQRSSYNSPLHF	TGCGCCAGCAGCTTGGGGCAGCGAAGCTCCTATAATTCACCCCTCCACTTT
TRBV29-1	TRBJ1-2	-	-	CSVDARGRGNYGYTF	TGCAGCGTTGATGCCAGGGGCCGCGGTAACTATGGCTACACCTTC
TRBV7-8	TRBJ2-3	-	TRBD1	CASSFYRGGTDTQYF	TGTGCCAGCAGCTTTTACAGGGGAGGCACAGATACGCAGTATTTT
TRBV4-1	TRBJ1-2	-	TRBD1	CASSQGQGQIFYYGYTF	TGCGCCAGCAGCCAAGGACAGGGACAAATTTTCTACTATGGCTACACCTTC
TRBV27	TRBJ2-5	-	TRBD1	CASSLRTGGVQETQYF	TGTGCCAGCAGTTTACGGACAGGGGGGGTCCAAGAGACCCAGTACTTC
TRBV4-1	TRBJ2-7	-	-	CASSQSSGSYEQYF	TGCGCCAGCAGCCAGAGTAGCGGCTCCTACGAGCAGTACTTC
TRBV2	TRBJ1-5	-	TRBD1	CASSPTGVRQPQHF	TGTGCCAGCAGCCCCACAGGGGTCCGTCAGCCCCAGCATTTT
TRBV5-5	TRBJ1-2	-	-	CASSLVGSNYGYTF	TGTGCCAGCAGCTTGGTTGGCAGCAACTATGGCTACACCTTC
TRBV18	TRBJ1-5	-	-	CASSPRTVLPYSNQPQHF	TGTGCCAGCTCACCAAGGACAGTCCTCCCTTATAGCAATCAGCCCCAGCATTTT
TRBV29-1	TRBJ2-1	few	-	CSVGRRLNNEQFF	TGCAGCGTTGGGAGACGGCTCAACAATGAGCAGTTCTTC
TRBV5-1	TRBJ2-7	-	-	CASSPGRNYEQYF	TGCGCCAGCAGCCCGGGACGGAACTACGAGCAGTACTTC
TRBV21-1	TRBJ2-6	-	-	CASSKAGRDVSGANVLTF	TGTGCCAGCAGCAAAGCCGGGAGAGATGTCTCTGGGGCCAACGTCCTGACTTTC
TRBV11-2	TRBJ2-2	-	TRBD2	CASSLWGLAANTGELFF	TGTGCCAGCAGCTTATGGGGACTAGCGGCGAACACCGGGGAGCTGTTTTTT
TRBV2	TRBJ1-6	-	-	CASSDGTIGAISPLHF	TGTGCCAGCAGTGACGGGACGATCGGGGCAATTTCACCCCTCCACTTT
TRBV5-1	TRBJ1-4	once	-	CASSPGGFNEKLFF	TGCGCCAGCAGCCCGGGGGGCTTCAATGAAAAACTGTTTTTT
TRBV10-3	TRBJ2-7	few	-	CAISEGPSYEQYF	TGTGCCATCAGTGAGGGCCCCTCCTACGAGCAGTACTTC
TRBV7-3	TRBJ2-1	once	-	CASSLKGIGSYNEQFF	TGTGCCAGCAGCTTAAAGGGCATTGGCTCCTACAATGAGCAGTTCTTC
TRBV5-4	TRBJ2-7	-	TRBD1	CASSLVGQNNYEQYF	TGTGCCAGCAGCTTGGTGGGACAGAATAACTACGAGCAGTACTTC
TRBV7-2	TRBJ2-7	-	-	CASSLMGGASYEQYF	TGTGCCAGCAGCCTAATGGGCGGGGCCTCCTACGAGCAGTACTTC
TRBV7-9	TRBJ1-4	-	TRBD1	CASSPWDSRVWEKLFF	TGTGCCAGCAGCCCGTGGGACAGCCGGGTATGGGAAAAACTGTTTTTT
TRBV6-5	TRBJ1-2	-	-	CASSSVRANYGYTF	TGTGCCAGCAGTTCCGTACGGGCTAACTATGGCTACACCTTC
TRBV5-5	TRBJ2-7	-	TRBD1	CASSFIRQGHYEQYF	TGTGCCAGCAGCTTTATCCGACAGGGACACTACGAGCAGTACTTC
TRBV12-5	TRBJ2-3	once	TRBD2	CASGLTPGLAGGTGSTDTQYF	TGTGCTAGTGGTTTGACCCCGGGACTAGCGGGGGGGACAGGTAGCACAGATACGCAGTATTTT
TRBV10-3	TRBJ2-2	-	TRBD2	CAISESRGLADTGELFF	TGTGCCATCAGTGAGTCGCGGGGACTAGCCGACACCGGGGAGCTGTTTTTT
TRBV5-5	TRBJ2-1	-	TRBD1	CASSLGQGRHNEQFF	TGTGCCAGCAGCCTCGGACAGGGGCGCCACAATGAGCAGTTCTTC
TRBV21-1	TRBJ2-5	-	-	CASSKAISGGSSVPKETQYF	TGTGCCAGCAGCAAAGCAATTAGCGGGGGGTCATCCGTCCCAAAGGAGACCCAGTACTTC
TRBV5-5	TRBJ1-1	few	-	CASSPRTLRTEAFF	TGTGCCAGCAGCCCCCGCACACTGAGGACTGAAGCTTTCTTT
TRBV7-6	TRBJ2-7	-	TRBD1	CASSLEQGDYEQYF	TGTGCCAGCAGCTTAGAGCAGGGGGACTACGAGCAGTACTTC
TRBV7-8	TRBJ2-1	-	TRBD2	CASSFFTSGGFYNEQFF	TGTGCCAGCAGCTTCTTTACTAGCGGGGGGTTCTACAATGAGCAGTTCTTC
TRBV5-4	TRBJ2-2	few	TRBD1	CASRLRQGADGELFF	TGTGCCAGTCGATTAAGACAGGGGGCCGACGGGGAGCTGTTTTTT
TRBV4-2	TRBJ2-5	few	-	CASSQDSQETQYF	TGTGCCAGCAGCCAAGATTCACAAGAGACCCAGTACTTC
TRBV7-9	TRBJ2-5	once	-	CASSPVMGETQYF	TGTGCCAGCAGTCCCGTGATGGGCGAGACCCAGTACTTC
TRBV4-1	TRBJ2-7	few	-	CASSLTGTSSYEQYF	TGCGCCAGCAGCCTAACCGGGACTTCCTCCTACGAGCAGTACTTC
TRBV6-5	TRBJ2-7	once	TRBD1	CASRSGGAPYEQYF	TGTGCCAGCAGGTCAGGGGGCGCTCCCTACGAGCAGTACTTC
TRBV19	TRBJ2-3	-	TRBD2	CASTEHSGISRTDTQYF	TGTGCCAGTACCGAACACAGCGGGATTAGCCGCACAGATACGCAGTATTTT
TRBV7-9	TRBJ2-7	-	-	CASSLPRRSGPNAYEQYF	TGTGCCAGCAGCTTACCCCGTCGGTCGGGACCCAACGCCTACGAGCAGTACTTC
TRBV19	TRBJ2-3	-	TRBD1	CASSIRRQGATDTQYF	TGTGCCAGTAGTATTAGGAGACAGGGGGCCACAGATACGCAGTATTTT
TRBV15	TRBJ2-3	-	-	CATSMGERGTDTQYF	TGTGCCACCAGCATGGGGGAGAGAGGCACAGATACGCAGTATTTT
TRBV15	TRBJ2-3	medium-sized	-	CATSRDRGLPSTDTQYF	TGTGCCACCAGCAGAGATCGGGGTCTTCCCTCCACAGATACGCAGTATTTT
TRBV7-8	TRBJ1-4	-	TRBD1	CASSQRTGAWEKLFF	TGTGCCAGCAGCCAGCGGACAGGGGCTTGGGAAAAACTGTTTTTT
TRBV2	TRBJ2-3	-	TRBD2	CASSGQRGGADTQYF	TGTGCCAGCAGTGGACAGCGGGGGGGCGCGGATACGCAGTATTTT